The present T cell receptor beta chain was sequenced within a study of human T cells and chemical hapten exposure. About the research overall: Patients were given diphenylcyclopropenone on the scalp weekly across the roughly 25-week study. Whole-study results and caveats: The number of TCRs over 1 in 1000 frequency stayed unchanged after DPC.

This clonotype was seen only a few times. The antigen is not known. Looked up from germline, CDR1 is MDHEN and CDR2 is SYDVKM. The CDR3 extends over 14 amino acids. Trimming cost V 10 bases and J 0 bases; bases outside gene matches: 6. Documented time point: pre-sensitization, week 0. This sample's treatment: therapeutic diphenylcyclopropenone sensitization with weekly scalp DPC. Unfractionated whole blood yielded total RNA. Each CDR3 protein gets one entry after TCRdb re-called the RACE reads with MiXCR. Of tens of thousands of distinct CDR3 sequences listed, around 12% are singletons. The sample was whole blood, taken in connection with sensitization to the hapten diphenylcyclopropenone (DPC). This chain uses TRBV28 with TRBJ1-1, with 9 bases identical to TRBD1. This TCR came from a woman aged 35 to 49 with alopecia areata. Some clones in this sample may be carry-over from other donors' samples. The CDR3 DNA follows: TGTGCCAAGGGACAGGGAACCATGAACACTGAAGCTTTCTTT. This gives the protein CAKGQGTMNTEAFF.